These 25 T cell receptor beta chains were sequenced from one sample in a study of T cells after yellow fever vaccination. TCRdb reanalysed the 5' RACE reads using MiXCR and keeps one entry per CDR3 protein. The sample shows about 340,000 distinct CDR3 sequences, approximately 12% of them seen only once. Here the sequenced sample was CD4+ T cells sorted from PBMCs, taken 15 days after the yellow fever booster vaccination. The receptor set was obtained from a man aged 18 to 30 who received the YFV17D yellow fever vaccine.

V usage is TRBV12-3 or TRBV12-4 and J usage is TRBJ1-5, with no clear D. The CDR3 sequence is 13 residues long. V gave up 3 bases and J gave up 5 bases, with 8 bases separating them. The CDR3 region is CASSFIRDQPQHF. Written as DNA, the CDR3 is TGTGCCAGCAGTTTCATCCGGGATCAGCCCCAGCATTTT.

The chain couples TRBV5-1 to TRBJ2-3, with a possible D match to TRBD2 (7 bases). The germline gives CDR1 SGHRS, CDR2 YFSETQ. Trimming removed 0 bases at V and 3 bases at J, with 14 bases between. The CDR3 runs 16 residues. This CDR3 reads CASSLVRRGATDTQYF. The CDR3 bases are TGCGCCAGCAGCTTGGTTAGACGGGGGGCGACAGATACGCAGTATTTT.

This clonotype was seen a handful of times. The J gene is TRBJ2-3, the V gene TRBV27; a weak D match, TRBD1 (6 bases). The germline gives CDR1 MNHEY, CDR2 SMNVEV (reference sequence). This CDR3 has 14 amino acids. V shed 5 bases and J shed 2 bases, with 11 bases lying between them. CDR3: CASSPGQFTDTQYF. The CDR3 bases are TGTGCCAGCAGTCCCGGACAGTTCACAGATACGCAGTATTTT.

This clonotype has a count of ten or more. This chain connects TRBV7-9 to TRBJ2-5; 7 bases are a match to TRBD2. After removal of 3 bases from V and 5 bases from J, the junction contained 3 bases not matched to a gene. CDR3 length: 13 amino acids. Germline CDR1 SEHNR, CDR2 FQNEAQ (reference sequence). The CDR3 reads CASSFELAETQYF. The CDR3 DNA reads TGTGCCAGCAGCTTTGAACTAGCGGAGACCCAGTACTTC.

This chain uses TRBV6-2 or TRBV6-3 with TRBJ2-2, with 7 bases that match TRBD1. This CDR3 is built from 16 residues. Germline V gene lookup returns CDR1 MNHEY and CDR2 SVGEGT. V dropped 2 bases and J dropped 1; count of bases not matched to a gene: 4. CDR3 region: CASSYGQAWNTGELFF. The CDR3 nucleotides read TGTGCCAGCAGTTACGGACAGGCTTGGAACACCGGGGAGCTGTTTTTT.

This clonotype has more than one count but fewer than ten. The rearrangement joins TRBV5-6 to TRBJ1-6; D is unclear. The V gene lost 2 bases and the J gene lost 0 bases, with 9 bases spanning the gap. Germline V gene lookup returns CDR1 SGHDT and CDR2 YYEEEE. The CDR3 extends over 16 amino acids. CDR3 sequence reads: CASSFFSSSYNSPLHF. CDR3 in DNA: TGTGCCAGCAGCTTTTTCAGCAGCTCCTATAATTCACCCCTCCACTTT.

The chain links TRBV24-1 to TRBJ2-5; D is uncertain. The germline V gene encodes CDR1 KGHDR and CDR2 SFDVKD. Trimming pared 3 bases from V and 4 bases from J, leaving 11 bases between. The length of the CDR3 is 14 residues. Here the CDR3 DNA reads TGTGCCACCAGTGATGCTCAGACTGGAGAGACCCAGTACTTC. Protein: CATSDAQTGETQYF.

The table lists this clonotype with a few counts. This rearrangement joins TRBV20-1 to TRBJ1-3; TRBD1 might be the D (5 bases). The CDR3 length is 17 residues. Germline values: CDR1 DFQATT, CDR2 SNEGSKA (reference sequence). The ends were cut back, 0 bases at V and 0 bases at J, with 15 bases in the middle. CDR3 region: CSARDLDGTGSGNTIYF. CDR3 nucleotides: TGCAGTGCTAGAGACCTCGATGGGACTGGCTCTGGAAACACCATATATTTT.

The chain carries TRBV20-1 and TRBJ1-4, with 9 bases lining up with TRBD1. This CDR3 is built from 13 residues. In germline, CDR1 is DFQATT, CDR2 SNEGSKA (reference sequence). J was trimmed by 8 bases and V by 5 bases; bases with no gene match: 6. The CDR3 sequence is CSALRTGVEKLFF. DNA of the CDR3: TGCAGTGCTCTTCGGACAGGGGTCGAAAAACTGTTTTTT.

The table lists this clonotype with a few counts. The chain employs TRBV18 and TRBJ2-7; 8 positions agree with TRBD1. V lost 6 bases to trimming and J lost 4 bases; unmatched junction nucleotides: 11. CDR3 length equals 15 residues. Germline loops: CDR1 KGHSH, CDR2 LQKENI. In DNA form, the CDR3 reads TGTGCCAGCTCCCCAGGACAGGGTAGTATATACGAGCAGTACTTC. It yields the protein CASSPGQGSIYEQYF. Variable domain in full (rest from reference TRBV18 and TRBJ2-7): NAGVMQNPRHLVRRRGQEARLRCSPMKGHSHVYWYRQLPEEGLKFMVYLQKENIIDESGMPKERFSAEFPKEGPSILRIQQVVRGDSAAYFCASSPGQGSIYEQYFGPGTRLTVT.

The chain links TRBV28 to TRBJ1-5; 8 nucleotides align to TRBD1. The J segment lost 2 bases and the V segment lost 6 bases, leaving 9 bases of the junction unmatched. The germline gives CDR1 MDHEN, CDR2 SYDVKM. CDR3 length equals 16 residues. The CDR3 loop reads CASSQPTTGGNQPQHF. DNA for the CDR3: TGTGCCAGCAGCCAACCCACGACAGGGGGCAATCAGCCCCAGCATTTT.

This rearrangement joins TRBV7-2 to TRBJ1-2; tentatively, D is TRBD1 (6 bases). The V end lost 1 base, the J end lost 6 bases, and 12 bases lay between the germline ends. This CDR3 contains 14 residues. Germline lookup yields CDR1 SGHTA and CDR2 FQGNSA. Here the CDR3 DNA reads TGTGCCAGCAGCTTAGTACAGGGCCTTAATGGCTACACCTTC. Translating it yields CASSLVQGLNGYTF.

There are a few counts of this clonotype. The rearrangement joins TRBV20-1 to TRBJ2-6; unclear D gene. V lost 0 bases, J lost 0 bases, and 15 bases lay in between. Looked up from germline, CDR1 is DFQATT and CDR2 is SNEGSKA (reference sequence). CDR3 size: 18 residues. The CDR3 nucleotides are TGCAGTGCTAGAGATCCGACGACTGGTAGCTCTGGGGCCAACGTCCTGACTTTC. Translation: CSARDPTTGSSGANVLTF.

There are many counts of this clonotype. CDR3 bases: TGTGCCAGCTCACAGTCGCAGGGGGACACAGATACGCAGTATTTT. It is translated as CASSQSQGDTDTQYF. The chain uses TRBV18 and TRBJ2-3; 7 bases agree with TRBD1. The trim removed 4 bases at V and 2 bases at J, leaving 6 bases unmatched. Germline-derived CDR1 and CDR2 are KGHSH and LQKENI. There are 15 residues in the CDR3.

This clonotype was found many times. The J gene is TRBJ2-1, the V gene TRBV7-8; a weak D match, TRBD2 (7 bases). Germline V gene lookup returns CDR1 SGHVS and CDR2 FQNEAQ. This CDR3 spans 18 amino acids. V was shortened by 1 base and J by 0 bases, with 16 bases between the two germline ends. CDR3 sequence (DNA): TGTGCCAGCAGCTTAGGTTCGTGGCGGGGGCCCTCCTACAATGAGCAGTTCTTC. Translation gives CASSLGSWRGPSYNEQFF.

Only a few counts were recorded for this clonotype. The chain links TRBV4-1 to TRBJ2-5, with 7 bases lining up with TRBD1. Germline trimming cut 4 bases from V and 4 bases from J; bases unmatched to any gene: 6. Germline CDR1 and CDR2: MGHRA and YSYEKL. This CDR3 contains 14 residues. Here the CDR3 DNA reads TGCGCCAGCAGCCTTTCGACAGGGCGAGAGACCCAGTACTTC. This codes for CASSLSTGRETQYF.

Here the CDR3 DNA reads TGCAGTGCTAGAAAGGGAATTCAGCCCCAGCATTTT. Translation: CSARKGIQPQHF. The rearrangement links TRBV20-1 to TRBJ1-5, with no clear D. The CDR3 loop spans 12 amino acids. Germline lookup yields CDR1 DFQATT and CDR2 SNEGSKA (reference sequence). The V end lost 2 bases, the J end lost 6 bases, and 8 bases lay between the germline ends.

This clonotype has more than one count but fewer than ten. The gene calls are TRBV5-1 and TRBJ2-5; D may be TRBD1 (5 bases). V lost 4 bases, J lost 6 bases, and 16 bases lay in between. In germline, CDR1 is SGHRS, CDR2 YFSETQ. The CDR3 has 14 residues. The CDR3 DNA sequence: TGCGCCAGCAGCCTAGGGGCGGCCCCGAAGACCCAGTACTTC. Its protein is CASSLGAAPKTQYF.

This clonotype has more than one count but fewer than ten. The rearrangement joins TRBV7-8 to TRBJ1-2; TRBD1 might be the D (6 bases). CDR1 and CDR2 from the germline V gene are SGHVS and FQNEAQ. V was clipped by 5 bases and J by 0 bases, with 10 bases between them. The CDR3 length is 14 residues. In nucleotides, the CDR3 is TGTGCCAGCAGCCCGCGGGACACTAACTATGGCTACACCTTC. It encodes CASSPRDTNYGYTF.

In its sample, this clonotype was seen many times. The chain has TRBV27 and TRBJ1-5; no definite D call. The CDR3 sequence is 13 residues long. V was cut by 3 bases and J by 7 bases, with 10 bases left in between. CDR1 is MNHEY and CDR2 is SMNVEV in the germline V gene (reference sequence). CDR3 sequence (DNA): TGTGCCAGCAGTTTGGGCGCGATACAGCCCCAGCATTTT. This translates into CASSLGAIQPQHF.

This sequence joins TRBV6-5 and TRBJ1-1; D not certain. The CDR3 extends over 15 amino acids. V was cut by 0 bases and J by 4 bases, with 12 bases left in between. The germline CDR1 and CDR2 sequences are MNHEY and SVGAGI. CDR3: CASSYSIGLSTEAFF. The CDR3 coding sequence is TGTGCCAGCAGTTACTCAATAGGGTTGAGCACTGAAGCTTTCTTT.

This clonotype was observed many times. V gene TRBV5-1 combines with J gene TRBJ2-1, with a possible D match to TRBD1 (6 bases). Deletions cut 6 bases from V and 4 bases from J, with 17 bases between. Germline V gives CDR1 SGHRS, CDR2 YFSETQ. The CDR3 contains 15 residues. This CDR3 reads CASTTGDIPYNEQFF. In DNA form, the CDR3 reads TGCGCCAGCACAACCGGGGACATTCCTTACAATGAGCAGTTCTTC.

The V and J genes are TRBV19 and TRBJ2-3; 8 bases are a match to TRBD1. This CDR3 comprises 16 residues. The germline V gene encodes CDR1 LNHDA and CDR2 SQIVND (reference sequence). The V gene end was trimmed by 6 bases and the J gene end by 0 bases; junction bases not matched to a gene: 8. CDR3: CASRLGTGTSTDTQYF. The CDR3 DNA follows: TGTGCCAGTAGGCTGGGGACAGGTACTAGCACAGATACGCAGTATTTT.

CDR3 region: CSALEFRTEAFF. The CDR3 DNA follows: TGCAGTGCCCTCGAATTTAGAACTGAAGCTTTCTTT. V and J are TRBV20-1 and TRBJ1-1; D ambiguous. Per germline, CDR1 DFQATT and CDR2 SNEGSKA (reference sequence). The CDR3 length is 12 residues. Trimming cost V 6 bases and J 5 bases, with 13 bases left between them.

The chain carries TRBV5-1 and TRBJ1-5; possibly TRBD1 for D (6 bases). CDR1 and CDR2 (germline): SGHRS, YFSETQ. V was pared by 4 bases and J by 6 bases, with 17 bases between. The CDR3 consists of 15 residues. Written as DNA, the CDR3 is TGCGCCAGCAGCGTAGGGACCGAAGGGGGTCAGCCCCAGCATTTT. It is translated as CASSVGTEGGQPQHF. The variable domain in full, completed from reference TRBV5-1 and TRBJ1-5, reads KAGVTQTPRYLIKTRGQQVTLSCSPISGHRSVSWYQQTPGQGLQFLFEYFSETQRNKGNFPGRFSGRQFSNSRSEMNVSTLELGDSALYLCASSVGTEGGQPQHFGDGTRLSIL.